Presented here are 31 T cell receptor beta chains from one specimen sequenced in a study of sequential checkpoint blockade in melanoma. Indicated treatment: randomized to nivolumab then ipilimumab (arm A) or the reverse (arm B). The table came from immunoSEQ multiplex PCR; TCRdb's copy has only in-frame clones and leaves some out. The sample yields tens of thousands of clones, roughly 32% seen once. Specimen: tumor tissue (inferred from file names), collected from a patient given nivolumab and ipilimumab in sequence. The receptor source for this set is a human donor with melanoma.

The rearrangement joins TRBV23-1 to TRBJ2-1; TRBD1 is a possible D gene (5 bases). TRBV23-1 is assigned to the ORF class and has an uncertain function. This CDR3 contains 17 residues. The V end lost 2 bases, the J end lost 8 bases, and 22 bases lay between the germline ends. The CDR3: CASSQNSGPSDSDEQFF. The CDR3 bases are TGCGCCAGCAGTCAAAATTCAGGGCCATCGGATAGTGATGAGCAGTTCTTC.

The chain couples TRBV6-8 to TRBJ1-3, with D uncertain. Germline assignment: CDR1 MNHGY and CDR2 SAAAGT. V lost 3 bases and J lost 1, with 7 bases in between. The CDR3 has 14 residues. The CDR3 loop is CASSYGASGNTIYF. For the CDR3, the DNA is TGTGCCAGCAGTTATGGCGCGTCTGGAAACACCATATATTTT.

This clone was recorded a few times. The genes are TRBV6-8 and TRBJ1-2; D is ambiguous. Germline CDR1 reads MNHGY; CDR2 reads SAAAGT. Trimming pared 6 bases from V and 6 bases from J, leaving 14 bases between. This CDR3 spans 13 amino acids. The chain's CDR3 is CASSPRDSDGYTF. The CDR3 DNA follows: TGTGCCAGCAGCCCGCGTGATAGTGATGGCTACACCTTC.

This chain uses TRBV19 with TRBJ1-3; 7 nucleotides match TRBD1. Trimming took 7 bases from V and 5 from J; bases not matched to a gene: 8. The V gene's germline CDR1 is LNHDA and CDR2 SQIVND (reference sequence). The CDR3 covers 14 residues. DNA of the CDR3: TGTGCCAGTATGTCGTCACAGGGGAGAAACACCATATATTTT. Amino acids: CASMSSQGRNTIYF.

This clone was counted at least ten times. V gene TRBV12-5 combines with J gene TRBJ2-3, with 7 bases lining up with TRBD1. The germline V gene has CDR1 LGHNT and CDR2 FRNRAP. This CDR3 is built from 12 residues. In nucleotides, the CDR3 is TGTGCCAACGGACAGGACGCAGATACGCAGTATTTT. It yields the protein CANGQDADTQYF. The full variable domain, its missing parts supplied by reference TRBV12-5 and TRBJ2-3, is DARVTQTPRHKVTEMGQEVTMRCQPILGHNTVFWYRQTMMQGLELLAYFRNRAPLDDSGMPKDRFSAEMPDATLATLKIQPSEPRDSAVYFCANGQDADTQYFGPGTRLTVL.

This clone is labeled medium-sized. The V and J genes are TRBV19 and TRBJ2-7, with a possible D match to TRBD1 (5 bases). The V end was cut by 4 bases, the J end by 0 bases, with 7 bases between. The CDR3 has 13 amino acids. Germline CDR1 LNHDA, CDR2 SQIVND (reference sequence). The CDR3 bases are TGTGCCAGTAGTACACAGGTCTCCTACGAGCAGTACTTC. Amino acids: CASSTQVSYEQYF.

V usage is TRBV10-2 and J usage is TRBJ2-7, with D unclear. The CDR3 is 14 residues long. Germline V lookup: CDR1 WSHSY, CDR2 SAAADI. Trimming cost V 3 bases and J 1 base, with 10 bases left between them. CDR3 nucleotides: TGCGCCAGCAGTGAAGGTGGCAAGTCCTACGAGCAGTACTTC. The encoded protein is CASSEGGKSYEQYF.

This clone was seen a handful of times. The chain uses TRBV6-8 and TRBJ1-2, with 8 positions matching TRBD1. V trimming: 6 bases; J trimming: 4 bases; junction bases outside the gene matches: 7. Germline V gene lookup returns CDR1 MNHGY and CDR2 SAAAGT. The CDR3 contains 14 residues. In DNA, the CDR3 is TGTGCCAGCAGCGCGGGACAGGACTTCTATGGCTACACCTTC. Translation gives CASSAGQDFYGYTF.

CDR3 DNA sequence: TGTGCCAGCAGCGGTACCCGGGACACAGGATTTGGCTACACCTTC. It translates to CASSGTRDTGFGYTF. The chain joins TRBV25-1 to TRBJ1-2; D is possibly TRBD1 (6 bases). With 6 bases removed from V and 7 bases from J, the gap between germline ends came to 21 bases. CDR3 size: 15 residues. Germline V gene data show CDR1 as MGHDK and CDR2 as SYGVNS.

The chain uses TRBV6-8 and TRBJ2-1, with 8 bases that match TRBD1. Looked up from germline, CDR1 is MNHGY and CDR2 is SAAAGT. The junction had 9 bases not matched to a gene; V was cut back by 4 bases and J by 4 bases. There are 16 residues in the CDR3. CDR3 loop: CASSSAGGAAYNEQFF. The CDR3 region has the DNA TGTGCCAGCAGTTCCGCAGGGGGCGCGGCTTACAATGAGCAGTTCTTC.

The table lists this clone with many counts. J is TRBJ1-3 and V is TRBV11-3; 7 bases are shared with TRBD1. The CDR3 has 14 residues. Germline-derived CDR1 and CDR2 are SGHNT and YENEEA. V shed 4 bases, J shed 4 bases, and the junction held 4 bases outside the gene matches. The CDR3 spells CASSSRQGGNTIYF. The CDR3 region has the DNA TGTGCCAGCAGCTCCCGACAGGGAGGAAACACCATATATTTT.

This chain uses TRBV29-1 with TRBJ2-1, with 9 bases aligning to TRBD2. The CDR3 length is 13 residues. V dropped 4 bases and J dropped 4; count of bases not matched to a gene: 2. Germline CDR1 is SQVTM and CDR2 is ANQGSEA. In DNA form, the CDR3 reads TGCAGCGTTGGGACTAGCGCTTACAATGAGCAGTTCTTC. This codes for CSVGTSAYNEQFF.

The chain is built from TRBV11-3 and TRBJ2-3; possible D gene TRBD1, 5 bases. This CDR3 is 14 amino acids long. Germline V lookup: CDR1 SGHNT, CDR2 YENEEA. Between the trimmed V and J ends, which lost 5 bases and 5 bases, there was a span of 14 bases. The CDR3 DNA is TGTGCCAGCAGCCTCACAGGAGAGCGAGATACGCAGTATTTT. It is translated as CASSLTGERDTQYF.

This clone was recorded at least ten times. The chain is built from TRBV7-8 and TRBJ2-5; D call uncertain. CDR1 and CDR2 (germline): SGHVS, FQNEAQ. The CDR3 contains 13 residues. The V end lost 3 bases, the J end lost 1 base, and 6 bases lay between the germline ends. The CDR3 bases are TGTGCCAGCAGCTTTGGCATCCAAGAGACCCAGTACTTC. Translation: CASSFGIQETQYF.

This chain links TRBV11-3 with TRBJ2-7; D could derive from TRBD1 or TRBD2 (5 bases each). Germline loops: CDR1 SGHNT, CDR2 YENEEA. The V end lost 1 base, the J end lost 5 bases, and 15 bases lay between the germline ends. This CDR3 comprises 15 residues. The CDR3 reads CASSLGGQGRNEQYF. In nucleotides, the CDR3 is TGTGCCAGCAGCTTAGGTGGGCAGGGACGCAACGAGCAGTACTTC.

V gene TRBV18 combines with J gene TRBJ2-2; 11 bases agree with TRBD1. The CDR3 has 16 residues. V was clipped by 4 bases and J by 4 bases; unmatched bases: 5. CDR1 KGHSH and CDR2 LQKENI come from the germline V gene. The CDR3, as DNA: TGTGCCAGCTCACAATCCGGGACAGGGGGCACCGGGGAGCTGTTTTTT. It codes for CASSQSGTGGTGELFF.

This CDR3 reads CASSVVLGAVEAFF. The CDR3 DNA follows: TGTGCCAGCAGCGTAGTCTTAGGGGCAGTTGAAGCTTTCTTT. The rearrangement links TRBV9 to TRBJ1-1, with D possibly being TRBD1 (5 bases). Germline CDR1 SGDLS, CDR2 YYNGEE. Trimming took off 0 bases at V and 7 bases at J, with 13 bases between the two ends. The CDR3 runs 14 residues.

V usage is TRBV6-8 and J usage is TRBJ2-7; possibly TRBD2 for D (6 bases). The CDR3 totals 13 residues. V lost 5 bases to trimming and J lost 6 bases, with 14 bases between them. From germline, CDR1 is MNHGY and CDR2 SAAAGT. The CDR3 DNA reads TGTGCCAGCAGTAATACGGGGACTCTCGAGCAGTACTTC. Its translation: CASSNTGTLEQYF.

The chain recombines TRBV5-1 with TRBJ2-3, with D perhaps matching TRBD1 (5 bases). The CDR3 runs to 14 residues. Germline V gene lookup returns CDR1 SGHRS and CDR2 YFSETQ. V lost 1 base to trimming and J lost 3 bases, with 9 bases between them. This chain's CDR3 is CASSLPQGTDTQYF. The DNA for the CDR3 is TGCGCCAGCAGCTTGCCTCAGGGAACAGATACGCAGTATTTT.

The V and J genes are TRBV18 and TRBJ2-1; 12 bases match TRBD2. Germline assignment: CDR1 KGHSH and CDR2 LQKENI. The CDR3 runs 19 residues. Trimming took 2 bases from V and 5 from J; bases not matched to a gene: 13. CDR3 in DNA: TGTGCCAGCTCACCAAGGCAGGGGCAAAGACTAGCGGGGGACAATGAGCAGTTCTTC. The encoded protein is CASSPRQGQRLAGDNEQFF.

The rearrangement links TRBV30 to TRBJ1-4, with D possibly matching TRBD1 (6 bases). CDR3 length equals 13 residues. The germline CDR1 and CDR2 sequences are GTSNPN and SVGIG (reference sequence). V was shortened by 2 bases and J by 8 bases, with 12 bases between the two germline ends. CDR3 sequence: CAWSTGSWEKLFF. CDR3 coding DNA: TGTGCCTGGAGTACAGGGTCCTGGGAAAAACTGTTTTTT.

This clone occurred a few times. This chain links TRBV6-8 with TRBJ2-2; perhaps TRBD1 as D (7 bases). The germline V and J ends were trimmed by 10 bases and 4 bases, with 22 bases remaining between them. Germline loops: CDR1 MNHGY, CDR2 SAAAGT. This CDR3 has 16 amino acids. The DNA of the CDR3 is TGTGCCATCAGCCCACAGGGGTGGGGGGCCACCGGGGAGCTGTTTTTT. Its protein is CAISPQGWGATGELFF.

Written as DNA, the CDR3 is TGTGCCAGCAGTTCCCGACGGATAAGCACAGATACGCAGTATTTT. Translated: CASSSRRISTDTQYF. This chain connects TRBV28 to TRBJ2-3; no reliable D call. The germline gives CDR1 MDHEN, CDR2 SYDVKM. This CDR3 has 15 residues. Deletions cut 4 bases from V and 0 bases from J, with 11 bases between.

The V gene is TRBV18, the J gene TRBJ2-5; D is uncertain. The CDR3 spans 15 residues. Germline values: CDR1 KGHSH, CDR2 LQKENI. V was cut by 0 bases and J by 2 bases, with 10 bases left in between. The CDR3 is CASSPPWSEQETQYF. The CDR3 nucleotides read TGTGCCAGCTCACCACCGTGGAGTGAGCAAGAGACCCAGTACTTC. Filled out from reference TRBV18 and TRBJ2-5, the complete variable domain reads NAGVMQNPRHLVRRRGQEARLRCSPMKGHSHVYWYRQLPEEGLKFMVYLQKENIIDESGMPKERFSAEFPKEGPSILRIQQVVRGDSAAYFCASSPPWSEQETQYFGPGTRLLVL.

The sample holds a few counts of this clone. The V and J genes are TRBV11-3 and TRBJ2-1; D perhaps matches TRBD2 (5 bases). Germline CDR1 is SGHNT and CDR2 is YENEEA. The CDR3 contains 17 residues. V lost 5 bases, J lost 0 bases, and 17 bases lay in between. Here the CDR3 DNA reads TGTGCCAGCAGCCCCAGCGATGTGGGGAGCTCCTACAATGAGCAGTTCTTC. Translating it yields CASSPSDVGSSYNEQFF.

Only a few counts were recorded for this clone. This chain uses TRBV11-3 with TRBJ2-1; D not resolved. CDR1 is SGHNT, CDR2 YENEEA, per germline. Trimming took 5 bases from V and 4 from J, leaving 12 bases between them. This CDR3 has 14 residues. The CDR3 DNA follows: TGTGCCAGCAGCCCCCCAAACACTTACAATGAGCAGTTCTTC. Protein: CASSPPNTYNEQFF.

Remarks on this clone: At one end the junction does not follow the germline gene, possibly because of a read error. The V gene is TRBV19, the J gene TRBJ1-4; the match to TRBD1 covers 7 bases. The CDR3 sequence is 14 residues long. Germline CDR1 is LNHDA and CDR2 is SQIVND (reference sequence). This CDR3 is CASSIGGLPEKLFF. As DNA, the CDR3 is TGTGCCAGTAGCATAGGGGGCCTACCTGAAAAACTGTTTTTT.

This chain joins TRBV11-3 and TRBJ2-1; no clear D gene. Trimming pared 0 bases from V and 6 bases from J, leaving 9 bases between. This CDR3 contains 14 residues. Germline V CDR1 and CDR2: SGHNT, YENEEA. In DNA, the CDR3 is TGTGCCAGCAGCTTAGAGGTCAGTAGCAATGAGCAGTTCTTC. The encoded protein is CASSLEVSSNEQFF.

This clone was counted a single time. The chain links TRBV10-2 to TRBJ2-2; 11 bases line up with TRBD1. CDR1 is WSHSY, CDR2 SAAADI, per germline. CDR3 length: 13 amino acids. V was clipped by 8 bases and J by 6 bases; unmatched bases: 2. The CDR3 spells CASGQGAPGELFF. Here the CDR3 DNA reads TGCGCCAGCGGACAGGGGGCGCCCGGGGAGCTGTTTTTT.

This clone was picked up a small number of times. The rearrangement uses TRBV29-1 and TRBJ2-2; tentatively, D is TRBD2 (5 bases). Deletions cut 6 bases from V and 2 bases from J, with 10 bases between. This CDR3 is built from 13 residues. The germline V gene has CDR1 SQVTM and CDR2 ANQGSEA. For the CDR3, the DNA is TGCAGCGTAGAGGGCCCCAACACCGGGGAGCTGTTTTTT. Residues: CSVEGPNTGELFF.

This chain joins TRBV5-1 and TRBJ2-2, with D uncertain. Germline CDR1 and CDR2: SGHRS and YFSETQ. Trimming removed 1 base from V and 2 bases from J, with 12 bases in between. CDR3 length equals 16 residues. The CDR3 DNA sequence: TGCGCCAGCAGCTTGCAGGTCAGAAGTAACACCGGGGAGCTGTTTTTT. This translates into CASSLQVRSNTGELFF. Full variable domain (missing parts from reference TRBV5-1 and TRBJ2-2): KAGVTQTPRYLIKTRGQQVTLSCSPISGHRSVSWYQQTPGQGLQFLFEYFSETQRNKGNFPGRFSGRQFSNSRSEMNVSTLELGDSALYLCASSLQVRSNTGELFFGEGSRLTVL.